This entry features one T cell receptor (beta chain) sequence. Its antigen is as yet unknown. This sample is part of a study of blood T cells in healthy people across ages. Notes on the study in general: Long-lived donors had more naive CD4+ cells and higher diversity than aged donors. Across the age range, TCR beta diversity per million T cells fell in a roughly linear way.

Each individual donor underwent a draw of about 11 milliliters of peripheral blood. With a J-beta primer mix and a sample-barcoded 5' primer, a second PCR ran about 6 to 11 cycles. One entry per CDR3 protein, called by TCRdb with MiXCR from the 5' RACE reads. The sample has fewer than 750,000 distinct CDR3 sequences, roughly 48% seen once. The TCR comes from a man older than 75 in good health. Sequences were obtained from blood.

CDR3 bases: TGTGCCAGCAGCGTAGCTACGACAGGGGGCACAGATACGCAGTATTTT. Its protein product is CASSVATTGGTDTQYF. V gene TRBV9 combines with J gene TRBJ2-3; 8 bases match TRBD1. Trimming at V came to 0 bases and at J to 1 base, leaving 4 bases not matched to a gene. Germline CDR1 and CDR2: SGDLS and YYNGEE. This CDR3 is built from 16 residues. Looking up the rest from reference TRBV9 and TRBJ2-3 gives the full variable domain: DSGVTQTPKHLITATGQRVTLRCSPRSGDLSVYWYQQSLDQGLQFLIQYYNGEERAKGNILERFSAQQFPDLHSELNLSSLELGDSALYFCASSVATTGGTDTQYFGPGTRLTVL.